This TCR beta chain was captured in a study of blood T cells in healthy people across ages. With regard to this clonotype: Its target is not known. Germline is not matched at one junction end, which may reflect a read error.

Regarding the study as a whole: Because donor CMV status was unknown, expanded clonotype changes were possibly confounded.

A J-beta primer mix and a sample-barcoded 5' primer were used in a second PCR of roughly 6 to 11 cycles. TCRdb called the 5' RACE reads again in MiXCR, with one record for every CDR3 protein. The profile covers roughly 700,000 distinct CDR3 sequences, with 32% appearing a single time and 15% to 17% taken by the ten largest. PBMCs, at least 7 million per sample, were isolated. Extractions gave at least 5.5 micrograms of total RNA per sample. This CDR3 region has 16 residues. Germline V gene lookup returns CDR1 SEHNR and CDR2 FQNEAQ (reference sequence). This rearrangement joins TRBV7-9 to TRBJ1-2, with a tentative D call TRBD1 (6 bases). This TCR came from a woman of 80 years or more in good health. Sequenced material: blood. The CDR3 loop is CAGSLSQRTGYDGYTF. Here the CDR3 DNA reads TGTGCCGGCAGCTTATCCCAGAGAACAGGGTACGATGGCTACACCTTC.